This T cell receptor beta chain was documented in a study of blood T cell repertoires in COVID-19. Study summary: There were acute and convalescent COVID-19 samples, and they came from the United States, Italy and Spain.

As originally analysed: Amplification from reference gene primers served as the basis for estimated nucleated cell counts. Some clones are missing from TCRdb's copy, which holds only in-frame ones; the method was immunoSEQ multiplex PCR. V and J calls and clone size come straight from that table; D and trimming were deduced from the DNA. The sample lists around 390,000 clones, 85% to 90% seen once, with around 10% in the top ten. Donors in Cohort 3 who had recovered were those with two negative PCRs, healthcare professional clearance, or resolution of their symptoms. CDR3 length: 16 amino acids. The V end lost 2 bases, the J end lost 2 bases, and 15 bases lay between the germline ends. The germline gives CDR1 MDHEN, CDR2 SYDVKM.

This chain joins TRBV28 and TRBJ1-1, with D perhaps matching TRBD1 (5 bases). Sequencing used PBMCs or T cells enriched from blood (not recorded which). This TCR was recovered from a woman in her 50s who had recovered from COVID-19. CDR3 loop: CASSLRGRTHNTEAFF. CDR3 bases: TGTGCCAGCAGTTTAAGGGGAAGGACACATAACACTGAAGCTTTCTTT.